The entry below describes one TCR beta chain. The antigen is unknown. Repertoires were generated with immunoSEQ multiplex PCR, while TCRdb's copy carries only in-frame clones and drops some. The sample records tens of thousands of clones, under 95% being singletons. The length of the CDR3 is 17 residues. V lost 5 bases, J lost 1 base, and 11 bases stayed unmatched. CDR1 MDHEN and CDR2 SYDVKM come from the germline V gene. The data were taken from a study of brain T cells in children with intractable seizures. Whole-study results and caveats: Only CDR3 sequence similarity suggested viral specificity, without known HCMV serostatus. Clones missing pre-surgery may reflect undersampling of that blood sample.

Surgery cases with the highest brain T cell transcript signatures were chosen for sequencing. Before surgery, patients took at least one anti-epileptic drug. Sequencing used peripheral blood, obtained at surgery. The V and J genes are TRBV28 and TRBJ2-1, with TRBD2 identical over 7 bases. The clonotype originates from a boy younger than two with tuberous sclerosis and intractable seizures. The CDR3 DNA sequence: TGTGCCAGCAGTCGGGACTATGCCCGCCTGTCCTACAATGAGCAGTTCTTC. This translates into CASSRDYARLSYNEQFF.